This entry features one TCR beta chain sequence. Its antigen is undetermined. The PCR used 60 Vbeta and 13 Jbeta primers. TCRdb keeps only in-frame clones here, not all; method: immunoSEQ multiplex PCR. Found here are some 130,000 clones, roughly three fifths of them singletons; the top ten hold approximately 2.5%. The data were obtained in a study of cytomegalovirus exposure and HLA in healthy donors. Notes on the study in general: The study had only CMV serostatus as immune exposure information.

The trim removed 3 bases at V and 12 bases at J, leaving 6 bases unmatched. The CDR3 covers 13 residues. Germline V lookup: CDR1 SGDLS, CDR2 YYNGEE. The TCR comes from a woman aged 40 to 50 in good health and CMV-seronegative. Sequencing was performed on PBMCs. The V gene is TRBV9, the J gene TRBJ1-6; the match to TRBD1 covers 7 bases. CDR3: CASSAPQGEPLHF. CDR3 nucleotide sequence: TGTGCCAGCAGCGCCCCCCAGGGGGAACCCCTCCACTTT.